The entry below describes one T cell receptor (beta chain). This entry is derived from a study of blood T cells in healthy people across ages. Germline loops: CDR1 DFQATT, CDR2 SNEGSKA (reference sequence). The CDR3 totals 14 residues. A second PCR of roughly 6 to 12 cycles used a sample-barcoded 5' primer and a J-beta primer mix. TCRdb re-called the 5' RACE reads with MiXCR, one entry per CDR3 protein. The sample includes 1.5 million or so distinct CDR3 sequences, 42% of them seen just once. Sequencing was performed on blood. The receptor comes from a woman under 30 in good health. The chain links TRBV20-1 to TRBJ2-7, with 9 bases fitting TRBD2. The J call may not be correct, given that the DNA end is closer to TRBJ2-5. CDR3 in amino acids: CSARVASGMQTQYF. The CDR3 DNA sequence: TGCAGTGCTAGGGTCGCTAGCGGGATGCAGACCCAGTACTTC.